The present T cell receptor (beta chain) was sequenced within a study of blood T cell repertoires in COVID-19. Overall study context: From the United States, Italy and Spain came samples of acute and convalescent COVID-19. PBMCs, B-cell-depleted T cells, or T cells were the source of the cDNA or gDNA that made up the material.

The CDR3 is 14 amino acids. CDR1 and CDR2 (germline): SNHLY, FYNNEI. V was clipped by 7 bases and J by 3 bases, with 15 bases between them. Original handling: For nucleated cells, counts were estimated from reference gene primer amplification. Profiled with immunoSEQ multiplex PCR; TCRdb holds only in-frame clones, not every one. V and J calls and clone size come straight from that table; D and trimming were deduced from the DNA. The sample holds 70,000 to 95,000 clones; 81% are singletons and the top ten take about 13%. The V gene is TRBV2, the J gene TRBJ1-1; D uncertain. The material sequenced was peripheral blood. This clonotype originated in a human donor in a cohort sampled during active COVID-19. The CDR3 DNA is TGTGCCAGCATTGGAAGGGCGAGGGACACTGAAGCTTTCTTT. It specifies CASIGRARDTEAFF. Based on the CDR3 plus reference TRBV2 and TRBJ1-1, the full variable domain is EPEVTQTPSHQVTQMGQEVILRCVPISNHLYFYWYRQILGQKVEFLVSFYNNEISEKSEIFDDQFSVERPDGSNFTLKIRSTKLEDSAMYFCASIGRARDTEAFFGQGTRLTVV.